One and the same sample provided the 25 T cell receptor beta chains below, sequenced in a study of blood T cell repertoires in COVID-19 (dated by TCRdb to 2019 to 2021). Library preparation was by the immunoSEQ multiplex PCR assay. The table comes from immuneACCESS by way of TCRdb, which keeps in-frame sequences with V and J called. Part of the clones is missing from these tables; in studies checked, under half for an unresolved V gene and the rest for unknown reasons. The table for this sample lists roughly 300,000 clones; approximately 90% of them were counted only once. In total, the top ten clones hold 2.2% of the sample. Source material: peripheral blood. Receptors were obtained from a woman aged 30 to 39 with COVID-19, enrolled during active disease.

The chain combines TRBV4-1 with TRBJ2-2; 11 bases map to TRBD2. The V and J ends lost 0 bases and 3 bases, in that order; junction bases with no gene match: 6. The germline CDR1 and CDR2 sequences are MGHRA and YSYEKL. This CDR3 is built from 18 residues. The CDR3 loop reads CASSQDTSGRVYTGELFF. The CDR3 coding sequence is TGCGCCAGCAGCCAAGATACTAGCGGGAGAGTTTACACCGGGGAGCTGTTTTTT.

J is TRBJ1-4 and V is TRBV19; no firm D call. The CDR3 runs to 14 residues. Germline CDR1 and CDR2: LNHDA and SQIVND (reference sequence). Trimming took off 1 base at V and 7 bases at J, with 10 bases between the two ends. The CDR3 sequence: CASSIGRGSEKLFF. CDR3 sequence (DNA): TGTGCCAGTAGTATAGGTCGGGGAAGTGAAAAACTGTTTTTT. The full variable domain, its missing parts supplied by reference TRBV19 and TRBJ1-4, is DGGITQSPKYLFRKEGQNVTLSCEQNLNHDAMYWYRQDPGQGLRLIYYSQIVNDFQKGDIAEGYSVSREKKESFPLTVTSAQKNPTAFYLCASSIGRGSEKLFFGSGTQLSVL.

The rearrangement uses TRBV27 and TRBJ1-4, with 8 bases that match TRBD1. CDR3 length equals 14 residues. With 7 bases clipped from V and 3 bases from J, the junction kept 4 bases outside the gene matches. Per germline, CDR1 MNHEY and CDR2 SMNVEV (reference sequence). CDR3 DNA sequence: TGTGCCAGCAAACTGGACAGGGCTAATGAAAAACTGTTTTTT. This encodes CASKLDRANEKLFF.

The chain has TRBV5-4 and TRBJ1-2; no reliable D call. Trimming took off 3 bases at V and 4 bases at J, with 19 bases between the two ends. The germline V gene encodes CDR1 SGHNT and CDR2 YYREEE (reference sequence). The CDR3 length is 16 residues. Here the CDR3 reads CASSSPGYGRPYGYTF. CDR3 DNA sequence: TGTGCCAGCAGCTCCCCAGGTTATGGCCGCCCCTATGGCTACACCTTC.

This clone was observed a handful of times. The chain is built from TRBV7-8 and TRBJ2-5; D may be TRBD1 (5 bases). CDR3 length: 13 residues. Germline V gene sequence: CDR1 SGHVS, CDR2 FQNEAQ. V gave up 5 bases and J gave up 2 bases, with 9 bases separating them. Written as DNA, the CDR3 is TGTGCCAGCAGCCGGACACGTCAAGAGACCCAGTACTTC. Translation: CASSRTRQETQYF.

In its sample, this clone was seen once. This chain joins TRBV4-1 and TRBJ1-4; 7 bases are shared with TRBD1. CDR3 length: 18 amino acids. From germline, CDR1 is MGHRA and CDR2 YSYEKL. V lost 0 bases to trimming and J lost 7 bases; unmatched junction nucleotides: 14. The CDR3 region is CASSQDHSSAGGSEKLFF. CDR3 nucleotides: TGCGCCAGCAGCCAAGATCATTCGTCGGCAGGGGGGAGTGAAAAACTGTTTTTT.

This rearrangement joins TRBV7-3 to TRBJ2-7; perhaps TRBD1 as D (7 bases). This CDR3 is 13 amino acids long. Per germline, CDR1 SGHTA and CDR2 FQGTGA. Trimming took 5 bases from V and 6 from J, leaving 14 bases between them. The CDR3: CASSPSGGGEQYF. The CDR3 coding sequence is TGTGCCAGCAGCCCTTCAGGGGGAGGCGAGCAGTACTTC.

This chain joins TRBV2 and TRBJ1-6; TRBD1 might be the D (6 bases). V was cut by 5 bases and J by 9 bases, with 14 bases left in between. CDR1 is SNHLY, CDR2 FYNNEI, per germline. The CDR3 spans 14 residues. In nucleotides, the CDR3 is TGTGCCAGCAGTTTGGACAGCTTGGGTTCACCCCTCCACTTT. Its translation is CASSLDSLGSPLHF.

The genes are TRBV2 and TRBJ1-5; the D is unclear. The CDR3 is 12 residues long. Trimming removed 4 bases at V and 4 bases at J, with 5 bases between. Germline V gene sequence: CDR1 SNHLY, CDR2 FYNNEI. This chain's CDR3 is CASSAGNQPQHF. As DNA, the CDR3 is TGTGCCAGCAGTGCGGGAAATCAGCCCCAGCATTTT.

CDR3 in DNA: TGTGCCAGCAGTTCGCCGGGACAGGGACCCAATGAGCAGTTCTTC. It yields the protein CASSSPGQGPNEQFF. V usage is TRBV2 and J usage is TRBJ2-1, with 9 bases that match TRBD1. J lost 6 bases, V lost 5 bases, and 8 bases had no gene match. Germline loops: CDR1 SNHLY, CDR2 FYNNEI. CDR3 size: 15 residues. The full variable domain, with the rest looked up from reference TRBV2 and TRBJ2-1, is EPEVTQTPSHQVTQMGQEVILRCVPISNHLYFYWYRQILGQKVEFLVSFYNNEISEKSEIFDDQFSVERPDGSNFTLKIRSTKLEDSAMYFCASSSPGQGPNEQFFGPGTRLTVL.

This chain uses TRBV6-5 with TRBJ2-7; TRBD2 matches 7 bases. Germline assignment: CDR1 MNHEY and CDR2 SVGAGI. CDR3 length: 14 residues. Trimming at V came to 6 bases and at J to 2 bases, leaving 7 bases not matched to a gene. The CDR3 DNA is TGTGCCAGCAGCACCGTAGCGGGCGCCTACGAGCAGTACTTC. It yields the protein CASSTVAGAYEQYF.

This chain uses TRBV7-2 with TRBJ2-7; 10 positions match TRBD1. Trimming took 3 bases from V and 2 from J; bases not matched to a gene: 4. Per germline, CDR1 SGHTA and CDR2 FQGNSA. This CDR3 has 15 amino acids. CDR3 protein: CASSFGQGETYEQYF. The CDR3, as DNA: TGTGCCAGCAGCTTTGGACAGGGGGAAACCTACGAGCAGTACTTC.

The chain recombines TRBV19 with TRBJ2-1; TRBD2 matches 12 bases. V shed 5 bases and J 4 bases; nucleotides not matched to a gene: 9. CDR1 and CDR2 (germline): LNHDA, SQIVND (reference sequence). The CDR3 extends over 17 amino acids. The CDR3 DNA reads as TGTGCCAGTAGTCCATACGGGGGGACTAGCGGGTACAATGAGCAGTTCTTC. Encoded protein: CASSPYGGTSGYNEQFF.

This clone has only a few counts. The J gene is TRBJ2-7, the V gene TRBV3-1 (or the pseudogene TRBV3-2), with 12 bases matching TRBD2. Looked up from germline, CDR1 is LGHDT and CDR2 is YNNKEL (reference sequence). Germline trimming cut 2 bases from V and 7 bases from J; bases unmatched to any gene: 6. This CDR3 contains 15 residues. This CDR3 reads CASSQRLAGGKEQYF. The CDR3 DNA sequence: TGTGCCAGCAGCCAACGGCTAGCGGGAGGGAAAGAGCAGTACTTC.

The chain employs TRBV3-1 (or the pseudogene TRBV3-2) and TRBJ1-1; 7 bases fit TRBD1. V lost 5 bases, J lost 4 bases, and 7 bases stayed unmatched. The germline CDR1 and CDR2 sequences are LGHDT and YNNKEL (reference sequence). This CDR3 is 14 amino acids long. Here the CDR3 DNA reads TGTGCCAGCAGCTTCACAGGGGACGGCACTGAAGCTTTCTTT. The encoded protein is CASSFTGDGTEAFF.

This clone was detected only a few times. The J gene is TRBJ1-2, the V gene TRBV7-2; D remains unclear. The V end lost 3 bases, the J end lost 3 bases, and 5 bases lay between the germline ends. The length of the CDR3 is 12 residues. Germline CDR1 SGHTA, CDR2 FQGNSA. This CDR3 reads CASSLGDYGYTF. DNA of the CDR3: TGTGCCAGCAGCTTGGGAGACTATGGCTACACCTTC. The full variable domain, its missing parts supplied by reference TRBV7-2 and TRBJ1-2, is GAGVSQSPSNKVTEKGKDVELRCDPISGHTALYWYRQSLGQGLEFLIYFQGNSAPDKSGLPSDRFSAERTGGSVSTLTIQRTQQEDSAVYLCASSLGDYGYTFGSGTRLTVV.

The gene calls are TRBV3-1 (or the pseudogene TRBV3-2) and TRBJ1-1; TRBD1 matches at 7 bases. CDR3 size: 14 residues. J lost 3 bases, V lost 2 bases, and 3 bases had no gene match. The germline V gene encodes CDR1 LGHDT and CDR2 YNNKEL (reference sequence). CDR3 bases: TGTGCCAGCAGCCAACAGGGGGTCGACACTGAAGCTTTCTTT. Encoded protein: CASSQQGVDTEAFF.

This chain joins TRBV18 and TRBJ2-2, with D perhaps matching TRBD1 (6 bases). The CDR3 loop spans 15 amino acids. Germline values: CDR1 KGHSH, CDR2 LQKENI. The V end lost 4 bases, the J end lost 2 bases, and 11 bases lay between the germline ends. The CDR3 DNA follows: TGTGCCAGCTCACTCCGGGACATCAACACCGGGGAGCTGTTTTTT. It encodes CASSLRDINTGELFF.

The gene calls are TRBV29-1 and TRBJ1-3; 7 nucleotides line up with TRBD1. Trimming cost V 6 bases and J 4 bases; bases outside gene matches: 6. CDR1 and CDR2 (germline): SQVTM, ANQGSEA. CDR3 length: 13 amino acids. In DNA, the CDR3 is TGCAGCGTGAAAGGGACAGCGGGAAACACCATATATTTT. The encoded protein is CSVKGTAGNTIYF.

The V call is TRBV12-3 or TRBV12-4, the J call TRBJ1-5; maybe TRBD1 (6 bases). The CDR3 consists of 13 residues. The V end lost 5 bases, the J end lost 6 bases, and 11 bases lay between the germline ends. The DNA for the CDR3 is TGTGCCAGCAGTCTATCGACAGGTCAGCCCCAGCATTTT. Its protein is CASSLSTGQPQHF.

The chain links TRBV24-1 to TRBJ2-5; 9 bases map to TRBD1. With 3 bases clipped from V and 5 bases from J, the junction kept 9 bases outside the gene matches. The germline CDR1 and CDR2 sequences are KGHDR and SFDVKD. The CDR3 contains 16 residues. The CDR3 protein is CATSDASGQGMETQYF. In DNA form, the CDR3 reads TGTGCCACCAGTGATGCCTCGGGACAGGGCATGGAGACCCAGTACTTC.

The chain uses TRBV28 and TRBJ2-7; D is possibly TRBD1 (6 bases). The V end lost 6 bases, the J end lost 0 bases, and 15 bases lay between the germline ends. The CDR3 runs to 15 residues. From germline, CDR1 is MDHEN and CDR2 SYDVKM. CDR3 sequence: CASSSRDTTSYEQYF. CDR3 DNA sequence: TGTGCCAGCAGCTCCCGGGACACAACCTCCTACGAGCAGTACTTC.

The genes are TRBV9 and TRBJ2-6; TRBD1 aligns across 9 bases. The CDR3 has 17 amino acids. V was clipped by 7 bases and J by 2 bases; unmatched bases: 10. From germline, CDR1 is SGDLS and CDR2 YYNGEE. CDR3 loop: CASYFRDRDPGANVLTF. CDR3 DNA: TGTGCCAGCTACTTTCGGGACAGGGACCCTGGGGCCAACGTCCTGACTTTC.

The rearrangement joins TRBV10-3 to TRBJ2-1; D perhaps matches TRBD2 (5 bases). V was trimmed by 0 bases and J by 9 bases, leaving 21 bases between them. This CDR3 is 17 amino acids long. Germline V CDR1 and CDR2: ENHRY, SYGVKD. CDR3 coding DNA: TGTGCCATCAGTGAGTCGGCGGGCTCCTTAGTCGGCACTGAGCAGTTCTTC. Amino acids: CAISESAGSLVGTEQFF.

This chain uses TRBV19 with TRBJ2-1; 8 positions match TRBD2. The germline V gene has CDR1 LNHDA and CDR2 SQIVND (reference sequence). The CDR3 has 16 residues. J lost 3 bases, V lost 5 bases, and 9 bases had no gene match. The CDR3 DNA reads TGTGCCAGTAGTGTTTATAAGCGGGAGAGCTACAATGAGCAGTTCTTC. Translating gives CASSVYKRESYNEQFF. The full variable domain, completed using reference TRBV19 and TRBJ2-1, is DGGITQSPKYLFRKEGQNVTLSCEQNLNHDAMYWYRQDPGQGLRLIYYSQIVNDFQKGDIAEGYSVSREKKESFPLTVTSAQKNPTAFYLCASSVYKRESYNEQFFGPGTRLTVL.